These 7 T cell receptor beta chains share one sample of origin, sequenced in a study of T-cell reconstitution after alpha-beta-depleted transplantation in children. A library of TCRbeta sequences, prepared with unique molecular identifiers, was generated. TCRdb processed the PCR reads anew with MiXCR; each CDR3 protein has one entry. The sample lists around 410,000 distinct CDR3 sequences; 11% were seen once. The sample consisted of PBMCs from the stem cell graft donor, taken from the stem cell graft. Source of these receptors: a human donor who donated a stem cell graft to a child with acute myeloid leukemia.

The chain recombines TRBV5-8 with TRBJ1-1; perhaps TRBD1 as D (5 bases). Per germline, CDR1 SGHTS and CDR2 YDEGEE. With 4 bases removed from V and 11 bases from J, the gap between germline ends came to 18 bases. The CDR3 runs to 13 residues. CDR3 sequence reads: CASSASEGMGAFF. CDR3 DNA sequence: TGTGCCAGCAGCGCCTCCGAGGGGATGGGGGCTTTCTTT.

This clonotype was seen repeatedly, ten times or more. The chain joins TRBV5-1 to TRBJ2-1; D is possibly TRBD2 (6 bases). The germline CDR1 and CDR2 sequences are SGHRS and YFSETQ. This CDR3 spans 16 amino acids. Trimming shortened V by 4 bases and J by 3 bases, and 17 bases separated the two germline ends. The CDR3 nucleotides are TGCGCCAGCAGCACCACGACTAGTGGATTCTACAATGAGCAGTTCTTC. It yields the protein CASSTTTSGFYNEQFF. Full variable domain (outside the CDR3, taken from reference TRBV5-1 and TRBJ2-1): KAGVTQTPRYLIKTRGQQVTLSCSPISGHRSVSWYQQTPGQGLQFLFEYFSETQRNKGNFPGRFSGRQFSNSRSEMNVSTLELGDSALYLCASSTTTSGFYNEQFFGPGTRLTVL.

The chain joins TRBV18 to TRBJ2-7, with TRBD1 as a possible D gene (6 bases). Germline V lookup: CDR1 KGHSH, CDR2 LQKENI. Trimming shortened V by 3 bases and J by 7 bases, and 13 bases separated the two germline ends. The CDR3 covers 13 residues. The CDR3 region is CASSPRQEGEQYV. The CDR3 DNA reads as TGTGCCAGCTCACCTCGACAGGAAGGGGAGCAGTACGTC.

This clonotype was counted at least ten times. The chain employs TRBV5-6 and TRBJ1-1; weak D call: TRBD1 (6 bases). The V gene lost 2 bases and the J gene lost 1 base, with 9 bases spanning the gap. Germline assignment: CDR1 SGHDT and CDR2 YYEEEE. This CDR3 has 14 residues. The CDR3 protein is CASSLRGRNTEAFF. CDR3 coding DNA: TGTGCCAGCAGCTTACGGGGGCGGAACACTGAAGCTTTCTTT. The whole variable domain, remainder taken from reference TRBV5-6 and TRBJ1-1, is DAGVTQSPTHLIKTRGQQVTLRCSPKSGHDTVSWYQQALGQGPQFIFQYYEEEERQRGNFPDRFSGHQFPNYSSELNVNALLLGDSALYLCASSLRGRNTEAFFGQGTRLTVV.

This clonotype came up a few times. This CDR3 is CASSLNPGTDLHGYTF. DNA for the CDR3: TGTGCCAGCAGCCTGAATCCCGGGACAGATCTCCATGGCTACACCTTC. V usage is TRBV3-1 and J usage is TRBJ1-2, with TRBD1 matching 7 bases. Per the germline V gene, CDR1 is LGHDT and CDR2 is YNNKEL (reference sequence). CDR3 length: 16 residues. Trimming removed 4 bases from V and 6 bases from J; junction bases left unmatched: 14.

This clonotype has more than one count but fewer than ten. The rearrangement uses TRBV9 and TRBJ2-2; D not certain. V shed 0 bases and J shed 1 base, with 7 bases lying between them. CDR1 SGDLS and CDR2 YYNGEE come from the germline V gene. The CDR3 is 15 residues long. The CDR3 is CASSVDALNTGELFF. CDR3 DNA sequence: TGTGCCAGCAGCGTAGATGCTCTGAACACCGGGGAGCTGTTTTTT.

This clonotype has at least ten counts. The genes are TRBV7-6 and TRBJ2-1; D may be TRBD1 (6 bases). The CDR3 runs 13 residues. V dropped 2 bases and J dropped 6 bases, with 8 bases sitting between them. CDR1 is SGHVS, CDR2 FNYEAQ, per germline. The CDR3 region is CASSLQGPNEQFF. The CDR3 DNA is TGTGCCAGCAGCTTACAGGGGCCCAATGAGCAGTTCTTC.